The 31 T cell receptor beta chains given below trace back to one sample, sequenced in a study of naive and memory T cell subsets. Both TRBC1 and TRBC2 were covered by a beta constant-region primer of two equimolar oligonucleotides. TCRdb reprocessed the UMI-ligation and nested PCR reads with MiXCR, giving one entry per CDR3 protein. The data contain 140,000 to 150,000 distinct CDR3 sequences, about a sixth of them singletons. Sequenced: naive CD4+ T cells from blood. These receptors were obtained from a human donor in good health.

This clonotype was detected only a few times. The chain links TRBV6-2 or TRBV6-3 to TRBJ1-5; the match to TRBD1 covers 9 bases. Germline assignment: CDR1 MNHEY and CDR2 SVGEGT. V trimming: 2 bases; J trimming: 2 bases; junction bases outside the gene matches: 4. CDR3 size: 16 residues. This CDR3 reads CASSYARQGGNQPQHF. CDR3 bases: TGTGCCAGCAGTTACGCCAGACAGGGGGGCAATCAGCCCCAGCATTTT.

This chain links TRBV4-1 with TRBJ2-2; 7 bases are shared with TRBD2. The CDR3 is 15 residues long. V shed 3 bases and J 5 bases; nucleotides not matched to a gene: 6. The germline CDR1 and CDR2 sequences are MGHRA and YSYEKL. CDR3 nucleotides: TGCGCCAGCAGCCAGGGAGGGTATGGGACCGGGGAGCTGTTTTTT. It yields the protein CASSQGGYGTGELFF.

The genes are TRBV28 and TRBJ2-7, with 7 bases identical to TRBD1. The CDR3 covers 14 residues. Germline V gene lookup returns CDR1 MDHEN and CDR2 SYDVKM. J lost 2 bases, V lost 3 bases, and 4 bases had no gene match. The CDR3 DNA is TGTGCCAGCAGTTTCATGGACAGGCCCTACGAGCAGTACTTC. It yields the protein CASSFMDRPYEQYF.

This chain connects TRBV2 to TRBJ1-2; D ambiguous. CDR1 and CDR2 (germline): SNHLY, FYNNEI. This CDR3 is built from 13 residues. V was trimmed by 6 bases and J by 4 bases, leaving 12 bases between them. The CDR3 loop is CASRVASPYGYTF. CDR3 sequence (DNA): TGTGCCAGCAGAGTCGCGAGTCCCTATGGCTACACCTTC.

The V gene is TRBV10-1, the J gene TRBJ2-3, with unresolved D. The V end lost 4 bases, the J end lost 5 bases, and 4 bases lay between the germline ends. CDR1 and CDR2 (germline): WNHNN, SYGVQD (reference sequence). CDR3 length: 11 residues. The CDR3 spells CASSVLDTQYF. The CDR3 DNA is TGCGCCAGCAGTGTATTAGATACGCAGTATTTT.

A remark on this clonotype: One junction end disagrees with the germline gene, perhaps due to a read error. The rearrangement joins TRBV18 to TRBJ2-5; D unclear. The CDR3 totals 12 residues. Germline CDR1 reads KGHSH; CDR2 reads LQKENI. DNA for the CDR3: TGTGTCAGCTCACCACGTGGGGAGACCCAGTACTTC. It translates to CVSSPRGETQYF.

The rearrangement links TRBV7-3 to TRBJ1-1; D call uncertain. The germline CDR1 and CDR2 sequences are SGHTA and FQGTGA. Trimming cost V 2 bases and J 7 bases, with 11 bases left between them. CDR3 length: 13 amino acids. The CDR3 loop reads CASSLERRGEAFF. The CDR3 DNA reads TGTGCCAGCAGCTTAGAACGGCGGGGTGAAGCTTTCTTT.

This clonotype appeared a few times. The chain couples TRBV18 to TRBJ1-5; D is perhaps TRBD1 (6 bases). Trimming left V 1 base short and J 0 bases short, with 19 bases between. This CDR3 has 19 residues. Germline-derived CDR1 and CDR2 are KGHSH and LQKENI. The CDR3 DNA reads as TGTGCCAGCTCACCACGATGGACAGATCTGCATTATAGCAATCAGCCCCAGCATTTT. Protein: CASSPRWTDLHYSNQPQHF.

This clonotype was detected a few times. The CDR3 reads CASSQSGTYNEQFF. The CDR3, as DNA: TGTGCCAGCAGCCAAAGCGGTACCTACAATGAGCAGTTCTTC. J is TRBJ2-1 and V is TRBV3-1; D is perhaps TRBD2 (5 bases). V shed 2 bases and J shed 2 bases, with 7 bases lying between them. Germline-derived CDR1 and CDR2 are LGHDT and YNNKEL (reference sequence). CDR3 size: 14 residues.

The chain employs TRBV14 and TRBJ1-5; 7 bases match TRBD1. The CDR3 is made up of 13 amino acids. The trim removed 4 bases at V and 5 bases at J, leaving 2 bases unmatched. The germline gives CDR1 SGHDN, CDR2 FVKESK. The CDR3 bases are TGTGCCAGCAGCCGTACAGGGGATCAGCCCCAGCATTTT. Amino acids: CASSRTGDQPQHF.

This clonotype came up many times. V gene TRBV6-2 or TRBV6-3 combines with J gene TRBJ2-2, with D uncertain. CDR3 length equals 15 residues. V shed 2 bases and J shed 0 bases, with 7 bases lying between them. Germline V gene data show CDR1 as MNHEY and CDR2 as SVGEGT. The CDR3 nucleotides read TGTGCCAGCAGTTACCCCCGGACGAACACCGGGGAGCTGTTTTTT. This gives the protein CASSYPRTNTGELFF.

This clonotype was observed many times. The CDR3 protein is CSVFGDSRTDTQYF. In DNA, the CDR3 is TGCAGCGTTTTTGGGGACAGCCGAACAGATACGCAGTATTTT. J is TRBJ2-3 and V is TRBV29-1; 7 positions match TRBD1. Trimming removed 5 bases from V and 3 bases from J; junction bases left unmatched: 8. Germline V gene lookup returns CDR1 SQVTM and CDR2 ANQGSEA. The CDR3 totals 14 residues.

This clonotype was counted between two and nine times. This sequence joins TRBV7-3 and TRBJ2-2, with TRBD2 identical over 14 bases. The V gene end was trimmed by 1 base and the J gene end by 5 bases; junction bases not matched to a gene: 21. The CDR3 totals 23 residues. The germline V gene encodes CDR1 SGHTA and CDR2 FQGTGA. The CDR3 is CASSLKSPPLPGLAGVGTGELFF. The CDR3 DNA reads TGTGCCAGCAGCTTAAAATCCCCACCTCTCCCGGGACTAGCGGGAGTAGGAACCGGGGAGCTGTTTTTT.

The chain carries TRBV10-3 and TRBJ2-7, with D possibly being TRBD1 or TRBD2 (6 bases each). The ends were cut back, 1 base at V and 0 bases at J, with 13 bases in the middle. CDR1 and CDR2 (germline): ENHRY, SYGVKD. CDR3 length equals 16 residues. Here the CDR3 reads CAISEWGAASSYEQYF. The CDR3 bases are TGTGCCATCAGTGAGTGGGGGGCCGCTAGCTCCTACGAGCAGTACTTC.

The sample holds a few counts of this clonotype. The chain couples TRBV18 to TRBJ2-5, with D uncertain. Germline loops: CDR1 KGHSH, CDR2 LQKENI. The CDR3 runs to 15 residues. Trimming stripped 1 base from V and 1 base from J, with 10 bases between. The CDR3 region is CASSPLGRSQETQYF. CDR3 nucleotides: TGTGCCAGCTCACCACTCGGCCGGTCCCAAGAGACCCAGTACTTC.

V gene TRBV6-1 combines with J gene TRBJ2-3; no reliable D call. Trimming took off 1 base at V and 2 bases at J, with 13 bases between the two ends. This CDR3 region has 16 residues. Germline V CDR1 and CDR2: MNHNS, SASEGT. The CDR3 here is CASSEVLRTHTDTQYF. The CDR3 bases are TGTGCCAGCAGTGAAGTACTCCGAACACACACAGATACGCAGTATTTT.

This sequence joins TRBV29-1 and TRBJ2-4; TRBD2 agrees at 9 bases. J lost 8 bases, V lost 1 base, and 6 bases had no gene match. The CDR3 is 14 residues long. Germline V gene data show CDR1 as SQVTM and CDR2 as ANQGSEA. The CDR3: CSVEVGLANDIQYF. The CDR3 DNA sequence: TGCAGCGTTGAAGTCGGACTAGCGAATGACATTCAGTACTTC.

V and J are TRBV12-3 or TRBV12-4 and TRBJ2-7; D perhaps matches TRBD2 (7 bases). The CDR3 is 15 amino acids. V lost 2 bases, J lost 4 bases, and 15 bases lay in between. DNA for the CDR3: TGTGCCAGCAGTTTAAGCGCGGAGGGGGGGTACGAGCAGTACTTC. This gives the protein CASSLSAEGGYEQYF.

This clonotype was seen only a few times. The V and J genes are TRBV18 and TRBJ2-5, with 12 bases identical to TRBD1. The CDR3 sequence is 20 residues long. CDR1 and CDR2 from the germline V gene are KGHSH and LQKENI. J was trimmed by 5 bases and V by 0 bases; bases with no gene match: 16. The CDR3, as DNA: TGTGCCAGCTCACCACCGTTGGGACAGGGGGCTACCCTCTACACGGAGACCCAGTACTTC. Protein: CASSPPLGQGATLYTETQYF.

The sample holds a few counts of this clonotype. The chain employs TRBV18 and TRBJ2-7; D possibly matches TRBD1 or TRBD2 (5 bases each). Germline V CDR1 and CDR2: KGHSH, LQKENI. The CDR3 runs 15 residues. V was shortened by 2 bases and J by 3 bases, with 14 bases between the two germline ends. CDR3 DNA sequence: TGTGCCAGCTCACCATTAGACCGGGACCTCTACGAGCAGTACTTC. Its translation: CASSPLDRDLYEQYF. Combining the CDR3 with reference TRBV18 and TRBJ2-7 gives the whole variable domain NAGVMQNPRHLVRRRGQEARLRCSPMKGHSHVYWYRQLPEEGLKFMVYLQKENIIDESGMPKERFSAEFPKEGPSILRIQQVVRGDSAAYFCASSPLDRDLYEQYFGPGTRLTVT.

This clonotype has just a few counts. The J gene is TRBJ1-1, the V gene TRBV3-1; TRBD1 aligns across 7 bases. Germline loops: CDR1 LGHDT, CDR2 YNNKEL (reference sequence). The CDR3 has 14 residues. J lost 3 bases, V lost 2 bases, and 3 bases had no gene match. Written as DNA, the CDR3 is TGTGCCAGCAGCCAACCGGGGACAGACACTGAAGCTTTCTTT. This encodes CASSQPGTDTEAFF.

A few counts support this clonotype. The genes are TRBV10-3 and TRBJ2-1; tentative D call: TRBD1 (6 bases). The CDR3 has 12 residues. The germline CDR1 and CDR2 sequences are ENHRY and SYGVKD. V lost 2 bases to trimming and J lost 7 bases, with 6 bases between them. The CDR3 bases are TGTGCCATCAGTGAGGGACAGAATGAGCAGTTCTTC. The encoded protein is CAISEGQNEQFF.

This chain links TRBV15 with TRBJ2-3, with 10 bases matching TRBD1. Looked up from germline, CDR1 is LNHNV and CDR2 is YYDKDF (reference sequence). The junction had 4 bases not matched to a gene; V was cut back by 3 bases and J by 4 bases. The CDR3 has 15 residues. CDR3 residues: CATSRDRGVSDTQYF. CDR3 nucleotides: TGTGCCACCAGCAGGGACAGGGGGGTTTCAGATACGCAGTATTTT.

The CDR3 region is CSVEAAGGPDTQYF. CDR3 bases: TGCAGCGTTGAAGCCGCGGGAGGGCCAGATACGCAGTATTTT. The V call is TRBV29-1, the J call TRBJ2-3; 9 positions match TRBD2. J lost 4 bases, V lost 1 base, and 3 bases had no gene match. The V gene's germline CDR1 is SQVTM and CDR2 ANQGSEA. This CDR3 spans 14 amino acids.

This sequence joins TRBV28 and TRBJ2-3; 9 nucleotides agree with TRBD1. The CDR3 has 14 amino acids. Germline values: CDR1 MDHEN, CDR2 SYDVKM. With 6 bases clipped from V and 10 bases from J, the junction kept 11 bases outside the gene matches. The CDR3 here is CASRRSGTGKPQYF. In nucleotides, the CDR3 is TGTGCCAGCAGGCGTTCCGGGACAGGGAAGCCGCAGTATTTT.

V usage is TRBV5-6 and J usage is TRBJ2-7; D might be TRBD2 (6 bases). The CDR3 spans 15 residues. V lost 4 bases to trimming and J lost 0 bases, with 14 bases between them. Germline CDR1 and CDR2: SGHDT and YYEEEE. The chain's CDR3 is CASSAGLYSSYEQYF. As DNA, the CDR3 is TGTGCCAGCAGCGCCGGACTATACAGCTCCTACGAGCAGTACTTC. The full variable domain, rest sourced from reference TRBV5-6 and TRBJ2-7, is DAGVTQSPTHLIKTRGQQVTLRCSPKSGHDTVSWYQQALGQGPQFIFQYYEEEERQRGNFPDRFSGHQFPNYSSELNVNALLLGDSALYLCASSAGLYSSYEQYFGPGTRLTVT.

This clonotype has just a few counts. The chain carries TRBV7-2 and TRBJ1-5, with 7 bases identical to TRBD1. J gave up 4 bases and V 5 bases, and 11 bases lay outside the gene matches. This CDR3 spans 16 amino acids. The germline V gene encodes CDR1 SGHTA and CDR2 FQGNSA. The CDR3 sequence: CASSPQGEGANQPQHF. The CDR3 coding sequence is TGTGCCAGCAGCCCCCAGGGGGAAGGGGCTAATCAGCCCCAGCATTTT. The complete variable domain, with remaining parts taken from reference TRBV7-2 and TRBJ1-5, reads GAGVSQSPSNKVTEKGKDVELRCDPISGHTALYWYRQSLGQGLEFLIYFQGNSAPDKSGLPSDRFSAERTGGSVSTLTIQRTQQEDSAVYLCASSPQGEGANQPQHFGDGTRLSIL.

V gene TRBV14 combines with J gene TRBJ2-2, with D unresolved. The CDR3 sequence is 16 residues long. From germline, CDR1 is SGHDN and CDR2 FVKESK. V was shortened by 5 bases and J by 3 bases, with 16 bases between the two germline ends. The CDR3 reads CASSFRVSRDTGELFF. The CDR3 DNA is TGTGCCAGCAGCTTCCGAGTCAGCCGGGACACCGGGGAGCTGTTTTTT.

The rearrangement links TRBV7-2 to TRBJ2-7, with 11 bases matching TRBD2. The CDR3 is 14 residues long. The J segment lost 3 bases and the V segment lost 4 bases, leaving 2 bases of the junction unmatched. Germline values: CDR1 SGHTA, CDR2 FQGNSA. The CDR3 coding sequence is TGTGCCAGCAGCTCGGGACTAGCGGTCTACGAGCAGTACTTC. It codes for CASSSGLAVYEQYF.

This clonotype was counted a few times. The chain has TRBV2 and TRBJ2-7; 8 bases align to TRBD2. CDR3 length equals 15 residues. With V trimmed by 5 bases and J by 4 bases, 10 bases remained unmatched. Germline V gene sequence: CDR1 SNHLY, CDR2 FYNNEI. CDR3 nucleotides: TGTGCCAGCAGTACCCGTTCGCGGGGGGATTACGAGCAGTACTTC. Its translation: CASSTRSRGDYEQYF.

The chain has TRBV6-1 and TRBJ2-7, with D perhaps assigned TRBD1 or TRBD2 (6 bases each). The germline gives CDR1 MNHNS, CDR2 SASEGT. V was trimmed by 3 bases and J by 7 bases, leaving 16 bases between them. CDR3 length equals 14 residues. In DNA form, the CDR3 reads TGTGCCAGCAGTGAGGGGGGACACGGACGAGAGCAGTACTTC. Translated, it gives CASSEGGHGREQYF.